This is a list of T cell receptor beta chains from one sample in a study of siplizumab effects on memory and regulatory T cells. The protocol was immunoSEQ multiplex PCR, while the TCRdb copy is restricted to in-frame clones and leaves out a portion. The profile shows around 83,000 clones, just under 90% of them singletons. The sequenced sample was CD4+ T cells sorted from blood. The receptors come from a human donor in good health. CDR3s include the opening cysteine and the closing phenylalanine or tryptophan. D genes are given only for firm matches. For some rows the clone size is stated as once, few or many, or as a class when expanded; others skip it.

v_call	j_call	clone_size	d_call	cdr3_aa	cdr3_nt
TRBV2	TRBJ1-1	.	TRBD1	CASSAQGQVNTEAFF	TGTGCCAGCAGTGCCCAGGGACAGGTCAACACTGAAGCTTTCTTT
TRBV5-1	TRBJ2-1	.	TRBD2	CASSSDVAGSYNEQFF	TGCGCCAGCAGCTCGGACGTAGCGGGCTCCTACAATGAGCAGTTCTTC
TRBV21-1	TRBJ2-5	.	.	CASRCPMPLQGWETQYF	TGTGCCAGCAGGTGCCCCATGCCACTTCAGGGTTGGGAGACCCAGTACTTC
TRBV5-5	TRBJ2-3	.	TRBD2	CASSWRLAGITDTQYF	TGTGCCAGCAGCTGGAGACTAGCGGGGATCACAGATACGCAGTATTTT
TRBV7-9	TRBJ2-7	.	.	CASSPGGPLEQYF	TGTGCCAGCAGCCCTGGGGGTCCCCTCGAGCAGTACTTC
TRBV19	TRBJ2-7	.	.	CASSLGLREQYF	TGTGCCAGTAGTCTAGGTCTCCGCGAGCAGTACTTC
TRBV19	TRBJ1-1	.	.	CASRIGPGGTEAFF	TGTGCCAGTAGGATCGGACCGGGAGGGACTGAAGCTTTCTTT
TRBV6-1	TRBJ1-5	.	TRBD1	CASGLRTGFSQPQHF	TGTGCCAGCGGATTAAGGACAGGGTTTAGTCAGCCCCAGCATTTT
TRBV6-5	TRBJ2-2	.	.	CASGPGPYGAGELFF	TGTGCCAGCGGACCGGGACCCTACGGCGCCGGGGAGCTGTTTTTT
TRBV19	TRBJ1-5	.	TRBD1	CASSKTGGDNQPQHF	TGTGCCAGTAGCAAAACAGGGGGTGATAATCAGCCCCAGCATTTT
TRBV11-3	TRBJ2-1	.	.	CASSLGLAWDEQFF	TGTGCCAGCAGCCTGGGACTGGCCTGGGATGAGCAGTTCTTC
TRBV6-1	TRBJ1-4	.	.	CASRAGGSEKLFF	TGTGCCAGCAGAGCCGGGGGGAGTGAAAAACTGTTTTTT
TRBV6-6	TRBJ2-7	.	TRBD1	CASSRDRDGYEQYF	TGTGCCAGCAGTCGAGACAGGGATGGCTACGAGCAGTACTTC
TRBV18	TRBJ2-7	.	TRBD2	CASSPTIREGYEQYF	TGTGCCAGCTCACCGACTATACGGGAGGGCTACGAGCAGTACTTC
TRBV2	TRBJ1-5	.	.	CASRRGTEINQPQHF	TGTGCCAGCAGGAGGGGGACGGAAATCAATCAGCCCCAGCATTTT
TRBV4-2	TRBJ1-4	.	.	CASSPGGIANEKLFF	TGTGCCAGCAGCCCCGGGGGTATCGCTAATGAAAAACTGTTTTTT
TRBV30	TRBJ1-3	.	.	CAWRHTIGRSGNTIYF	TGTGCCTGGAGACATACCATCGGACGCTCTGGAAACACCATATATTTT
TRBV5-1	TRBJ2-1	.	.	CASSRNNEQFF	TGCGCCAGCAGCCGAAACAATGAGCAGTTCTTC
TRBV14	TRBJ2-7	.	TRBD2	CASSDRGSGSAEQYF	TGTGCCAGCAGCGATCGGGGAAGCGGGAGTGCAGAGCAGTACTTC
TRBV6-5	TRBJ2-1	.	TRBD2	CASTMGLANYNEQFF	TGTGCCAGCACAATGGGACTAGCCAATTACAATGAGCAGTTCTTC
TRBV5-1	TRBJ2-3	.	.	CASSLGDRGGTDTQYF	TGCGCCAGCAGCTTGGGGGACCGAGGGGGCACAGATACGCAGTATTTT
TRBV6-1	TRBJ1-5	many	.	CASSVRGSQPQHF	TGTGCCAGCAGTGTGAGGGGTTCTCAGCCCCAGCATTTT
TRBV5-4	TRBJ2-7	.	TRBD2	CASSPGTRTHEQYF	TGTGCCAGCAGCCCGGGGACTAGGACCCACGAGCAGTACTTC
TRBV7-6	TRBJ2-7	.	TRBD2	CASSPAGLAGGPYEQYF	TGTGCCAGCAGCCCCGCGGGACTAGCGGGAGGGCCTTACGAGCAGTACTTC
TRBV6-5	TRBJ1-1	.	.	CASMRLLGDTEAFF	TGTGCCAGTATGAGACTCCTAGGGGACACTGAAGCTTTCTTT
TRBV9	TRBJ1-2	.	.	CASSVVDRDSNYGYTF	TGTGCCAGCAGCGTAGTAGACAGAGATAGTAACTATGGCTACACCTTC
TRBV30	TRBJ1-3	.	.	CAWSGTLSGNTIYF	TGTGCCTGGAGCGGGACACTCTCTGGAAACACCATATATTTT
TRBV6-1	TRBJ1-5	.	.	CASSERVSGHQPQHF	TGTGCCAGCAGCGAGAGGGTGAGCGGACACCAGCCCCAGCATTTT
TRBV5-6	TRBJ1-5	.	.	CASSGSGGTSNQPQHF	TGTGCCAGCAGCGGGTCGGGAGGGACGAGCAATCAGCCCCAGCATTTT
TRBV6-1	TRBJ1-1	.	.	CASSTTQTGGTEAFF	TGTGCCAGCAGTACGACCCAGACCGGCGGCACTGAAGCTTTCTTT
TRBV10-3	TRBJ1-3	.	TRBD1	CAISAWTGFNTIYF	TGTGCCATCAGTGCGTGGACAGGGTTTAACACCATATATTTT
TRBV12-5	TRBJ1-4	.	TRBD1	CASGRTDRGNEKLFF	TGTGCTAGTGGCCGTACGGACAGGGGAAATGAAAAACTGTTTTTT
TRBV19	TRBJ2-4	.	TRBD2	CASSTTSGRGIFGKNIQYF	TGTGCCAGTAGTACAACTAGCGGGAGGGGGATATTTGGCAAAAACATTCAGTACTTC
TRBV28	TRBJ1-5	.	.	CASSATLSNQPQHF	TGTGCCAGCAGTGCGACACTAAGCAATCAGCCCCAGCATTTT
TRBV18	TRBJ2-5	.	.	CASSQNQETQYF	TGTGCCAGCTCACAGAACCAAGAGACCCAGTACTTC
TRBV4-1	TRBJ2-1	.	TRBD2	CASSQKPGLAGGNVYNEQFF	TGCGCCAGCAGCCAAAAACCGGGACTAGCGGGAGGTAACGTTTACAATGAGCAGTTCTTC
TRBV10-1	TRBJ2-2	.	.	CASSEWQDFTGELFF	TGCGCCAGCAGTGAGTGGCAGGATTTCACCGGGGAGCTGTTTTTT
TRBV7-2	TRBJ1-5	.	.	CASTGDRNQPQHF	TGTGCCAGCACCGGGGACCGCAATCAGCCCCAGCATTTT
TRBV27	TRBJ1-2	.	TRBD1	CASSFNRGRSGYTF	TGTGCCAGCAGTTTTAACAGGGGGCGAAGTGGCTACACCTTC
TRBV2	TRBJ2-7	few	.	CASSGIEGFYEQYF	TGTGCCAGCAGTGGAATTGAGGGTTTCTACGAGCAGTACTTC
TRBV5-4	TRBJ2-1	.	.	CASSLAGSGNEQFF	TGTGCCAGCAGCTTGGCCGGGTCGGGCAATGAGCAGTTCTTC
TRBV14	TRBJ2-1	.	.	CASSLTGGARGFNNEQFF	TGTGCCAGCAGCCTAACCGGAGGGGCCAGGGGGTTCAACAATGAGCAGTTCTTC
TRBV7-2	TRBJ2-1	.	.	CASSSPGGKGNEQFF	TGTGCCAGCAGCTCTCCTGGCGGGAAGGGCAATGAGCAGTTCTTC
TRBV30	TRBJ2-3	.	TRBD2	CAWNGLAYTDTQYF	TGTGCCTGGAATGGACTAGCGTACACAGATACGCAGTATTTT
TRBV5-1	TRBJ2-1	once	.	CASSLQAGSYNEQFF	TGCGCCAGCAGCTTGCAGGCGGGCTCCTACAATGAGCAGTTCTTC
TRBV19	TRBJ1-1	.	.	CASTRSRAMNTEAFF	TGTGCCAGTACCCGGTCCCGGGCGATGAACACTGAAGCTTTCTTT
TRBV5-4	TRBJ1-2	.	.	CASSLDLKDYGYTF	TGTGCCAGCAGCCTAGACCTTAAGGACTATGGCTACACCTTC
TRBV11-3	TRBJ2-1	.	.	CASSQTMYNEQFF	TGTGCCAGCAGCCAGACCATGTACAATGAGCAGTTCTTC
TRBV9	TRBJ2-4	.	TRBD1	CASSVTDQQGAANIQYF	TGTGCCAGCAGCGTTACAGATCAACAGGGGGCCGCGAACATTCAGTACTTC
TRBV18	TRBJ2-1	.	.	CASSPITGTYNEQFF	TGTGCCAGCTCACCAATTACCGGGACCTACAATGAGCAGTTCTTC
TRBV28	TRBJ1-1	few	TRBD1	CASSIPGTGNTEAFF	TGTGCCAGCAGTATACCCGGGACAGGGAACACTGAAGCTTTCTTT
TRBV2	TRBJ2-7	.	.	CASSEKEGLYEQYF	TGTGCCAGCAGTGAAAAGGAGGGCCTGTACGAGCAGTACTTC
TRBV4-2	TRBJ2-1	.	TRBD2	CASSQDNRGRAYNEQFF	TGTGCCAGCAGCCAAGATAACCGCGGGAGGGCTTACAATGAGCAGTTCTTC
TRBV7-2	TRBJ1-5	.	.	CASSLRVGNQPQHF	TGTGCCAGCAGCTTAAGGGTGGGCAATCAGCCCCAGCATTTT
TRBV7-9	TRBJ2-3	.	TRBD2	CASSSSGNADTQYF	TGTGCCAGCAGCTCTAGCGGGAACGCAGATACGCAGTATTTT